The rows below give T cell receptor beta chains drawn from one sample of a study of CD8 T cells in ankylosing spondylitis. TCRdb re-called the 5' RACE reads with MiXCR, one entry per CDR3 protein. The sample holds 150,000 to 200,000 distinct CDR3 sequences, 11% seen once. The sample comprised blood, either unsorted or a sorted T cell fraction (not recorded which). These receptors all stem from a male donor with ankylosing spondylitis or in good health (not recorded which). Each CDR3 is given with its conserved first and last residue. A D gene is named only where the DNA matches it firmly. Expanded clones are given a class, and other clones once, few, many or no size at all.

clone size,D gene,V gene,J gene,CDR3 DNA,CDR3 protein
many,-,TRBV14,TRBJ1-2,TGTGCCAGCAGCCAAGATGCAGGGCTAGGCGGCTACACCTTC,CASSQDAGLGGYTF
many,TRBD1,TRBV20-1,TRBJ2-1,TGCAGTGGGGGGACAGGGTTGAATGAGCAGTTCTTC,CSGGTGLNEQFF
-,TRBD2,TRBV20-1,TRBJ2-1,TGCAGTGTTTCGGCGGGACTAGCGGGGGGGCCTCGGGACAATGAGCAGTTCTTC,CSVSAGLAGGPRDNEQFF
many,-,TRBV30,TRBJ1-2,TGTGCCTGGAGGGGGAGTAACTATGGCTACACCTTC,CAWRGSNYGYTF
-,-,TRBV11-2,TRBJ1-4,TGTGCCAGCAGCTTAGATGAAAAACTGTTTTTT,CASSLDEKLFF
many,-,TRBV5-1,TRBJ1-1,TGCGCCAGCAGCCTCGGGGGGTTGGGGAACACTGAAGCTTTCTTT,CASSLGGLGNTEAFF
many,TRBD2,TRBV5-1,TRBJ2-7,TGCGCCAGCAGCTTAACGGGACTACCTTACGAGCAGTACTTC,CASSLTGLPYEQYF
many,-,TRBV10-2,TRBJ2-2,TGCGCCAGCAGTGATCCCCCCAGGGAGCTGTTTTTT,CASSDPPRELFF
many,-,TRBV13,TRBJ2-1,TGTGCCAGCAGCGTAACAGGGAACATTGCCTCCACAGCGGGACCTTACTACAATGAGCAGTTCTTC,CASSVTGNIASTAGPYYNEQFF
few,-,TRBV2,TRBJ2-2,TGTGCCAGCAGTGACGAATGGAACACCGGGGAGCTGTTTTTT,CASSDEWNTGELFF
-,TRBD2,TRBV18,TRBJ2-7,TGTGCCAGCTCACCACGGACTAGCGACTACGAGCAGTACTTC,CASSPRTSDYEQYF
many,-,TRBV5-1,TRBJ1-1,TGCGCCAGCAGCCCTAGGACAACCAGAAGCATGAACACTGAAGCTTTCTTT,CASSPRTTRSMNTEAFF
few,-,TRBV7-9,TRBJ2-1,TGTGCCAGCAGCATAATTATCTACAATGAGCAGTTCTTC,CASSIIIYNEQFF
few,TRBD2,TRBV12-3/TRBV12-4,TRBJ2-1,TGTGCCAGCAGTTTAATAGCGGGGGACCTCCTTTCCTACAATGAGCAGTTCTTC,CASSLIAGDLLSYNEQFF
many,-,TRBV20-1,TRBJ2-3,TGCAGTGCCCCGTATAGCCGTACGCAGTATTTT,CSAPYSRTQYF
few,TRBD1,TRBV6-1,TRBJ2-4,TGTGCCAGCAGTGATAGGGACAGCGGCGCGGTTTGGAACATTCAGTACTTC,CASSDRDSGAVWNIQYF
few,TRBD2,TRBV20-1,TRBJ2-1,TGCAGTGCTAGAGATCAGCGCGGGAGGGCCTCCTACAATGAGCAGTTCTTC,CSARDQRGRASYNEQFF
few,-,TRBV5-1,TRBJ2-7,TGCGCCAGCAGGCCGGACAGTTCCGAGCAGTACTTC,CASRPDSSEQYF
-,-,TRBV18,TRBJ2-1,TGTGCCAGCTCACCTCAAACGAGGGCCCACCCGTACTACAATGAGCAGTTCTTC,CASSPQTRAHPYYNEQFF
many,-,TRBV11-2,TRBJ2-7,TGTGCCAGCAGCCCATATCCGATCGAGCAGTACTTC,CASSPYPIEQYF
few,-,TRBV2,TRBJ1-1,TGTGCCAGCCCGGGTACCACCGCCGTTAACACTGAAGCTTTCTTT,CASPGTTAVNTEAFF
many,-,TRBV12-3/TRBV12-4,TRBJ2-7,TGTGCCAGCAGTTTAGTGAAGGACAAAGAGCAGTACTTC,CASSLVKDKEQYF
many,-,TRBV18,TRBJ2-5,TGTGCCAGCTCACCACGTCCCGGGACTGCGGGAACCCAGTACTTC,CASSPRPGTAGTQYF
-,TRBD1,TRBV20-1,TRBJ2-7,TGCAGTGCCATTCCCGGACAGGGGGTTTCCTACGAGCAGTACTTC,CSAIPGQGVSYEQYF
many,-,TRBV11-2,TRBJ2-5,TGTGCCAGCAGCTTGGGGTGGACTAACCAAGAGACCCAGTACTTC,CASSLGWTNQETQYF
-,-,TRBV18,TRBJ1-1,TGTGCCAGCGTAGCGGCGCCGGTCGTGGGAACAAACACTGAAGCTTTCTTT,CASVAAPVVGTNTEAFF
few,TRBD2,TRBV30,TRBJ2-3,TGTGCCTGGAGGGTCTTAGCGGGTACAGATACGCAGTATTTT,CAWRVLAGTDTQYF
many,-,TRBV4-3,TRBJ2-7,TGCGCCAGCAGCCAAGCAGTTACCTACGAGCAGTACTTC,CASSQAVTYEQYF
few,TRBD2,TRBV9,TRBJ2-3,TGTGCCAGCAGCGTAGTTGGGGCGGGGGCAGATACGCAGTATTTT,CASSVVGAGADTQYF
-,TRBD2,TRBV20-1,TRBJ2-1,TGCAGTGCTAGAATCCATAGCGGGACCAATGAGCAGTTCTTC,CSARIHSGTNEQFF
many,-,TRBV6-2/TRBV6-3,TRBJ2-7,TGTGCCAGCAGTTACTCGGGTGCCTCCTACGAGCAGTACTTC,CASSYSGASYEQYF
-,-,TRBV11-1,TRBJ2-7,TGTGCCAGCAGCTTAGACATCCGCTCCTACGAGCAGTACTTC,CASSLDIRSYEQYF
many,TRBD1,TRBV29-1,TRBJ1-5,TGCAGCGCCCGGACAGGTGGAGTCGATCAGCCCCAGCATTTT,CSARTGGVDQPQHF
few,-,TRBV21-1,TRBJ2-4,TGTGCCAGCAATACAGGGGGCGCAGCCAAAAACATTCAGTACTTC,CASNTGGAAKNIQYF
many,-,TRBV7-8,TRBJ2-7,TGTGCCAGCAGCTTTAGCTCCTACGAGCAGTACTTC,CASSFSSYEQYF
few,-,TRBV7-8,TRBJ2-2,TGTGCCAGCACCGTACAAATAGGCGGCGGGGAGCTGTTTTTT,CASTVQIGGGELFF
-,-,TRBV7-9,TRBJ2-7,TGTGCCAGCAGCGTCCTAGCCTACGAGCAGTACTTC,CASSVLAYEQYF
-,TRBD1,TRBV7-2,TRBJ2-1,TGTGCCAGCAGACAACCCGGGACAGGCTACAATGAGCAGTTCTTC,CASRQPGTGYNEQFF
-,-,TRBV9,TRBJ2-7,TGTGCCAGCAGCTCCTCCCCTGGCTCCTACGAGCAGTACTTC,CASSSSPGSYEQYF